What follows are 30 T cell receptor beta chains derived from one specimen sequenced in a study of blood T cells in healthy people across ages. A second PCR, run for about 7 to 11 cycles, used a sample-barcoded 5' primer plus a J-beta primer mix. MiXCR, applied by TCRdb to the 5' RACE reads, yields one record per CDR3 protein. Among around 820,000 distinct CDR3 sequences listed, just under 25% were seen once. The data were also submitted as part of a second study, on T cells of mothers and their children.

Sequencing was carried out using blood. The receptors were gathered from a boy between 10 and 17 years old in good health.

The V call is TRBV3-1, the J call TRBJ1-2; TRBD1 matches at 9 bases. CDR1 is LGHDT, CDR2 YNNKEL, per germline (reference sequence). J was trimmed by 6 bases and V by 5 bases; bases with no gene match: 7. CDR3 length: 14 residues. DNA of the CDR3: TGTGCCAGCAGCTCATGGACAGGGGCAGATGGCTACACCTTC. It encodes CASSSWTGADGYTF.

This clonotype was found a few times. Lacking the conserved final phenylalanine or tryptophan, this CDR3 likely reflects a read error. This chain joins TRBV9 and TRBJ2-6; the D gene is possibly TRBD1 (6 bases). With 1 base removed from V and 1 base from J, the gap between germline ends came to 12 bases. The CDR3 runs 17 residues. Germline lookup yields CDR1 SGDLS and CDR2 YYNGEE. The chain's CDR3 is CASSVLQGYSGANVLTL. CDR3 nucleotides: TGTGCCAGCAGCGTATTACAGGGTTATTCTGGGGCCAACGTCCTGACTCTC.

This clonotype was observed a few times. The chain joins TRBV7-2 to TRBJ2-7; 7 bases are shared with TRBD1. The J segment lost 3 bases and the V segment lost 1 base, leaving 6 bases of the junction unmatched. This CDR3 contains 15 residues. The V gene's germline CDR1 is SGHTA and CDR2 FQGNSA. In DNA form, the CDR3 reads TGTGCCAGCAGCTTAGGTGCAGGGGGTTTCTACGAGCAGTACTTC. Translated, it gives CASSLGAGGFYEQYF. The full variable domain, with the rest looked up from reference TRBV7-2 and TRBJ2-7, is GAGVSQSPSNKVTEKGKDVELRCDPISGHTALYWYRQSLGQGLEFLIYFQGNSAPDKSGLPSDRFSAERTGGSVSTLTIQRTQQEDSAVYLCASSLGAGGFYEQYFGPGTRLTVT.

This rearrangement joins TRBV6-2 or TRBV6-3 to TRBJ1-1; a weak D match, TRBD1 (6 bases). CDR1 and CDR2 (germline): MNHEY, SVGEGT. Trimming stripped 7 bases from V and 3 bases from J, with 12 bases between. This CDR3 comprises 13 residues. The CDR3 bases are TGTGCCAGCACCCCGACAGGATACACTGAAGCTTTCTTT. The encoded protein is CASTPTGYTEAFF.

Note on this clonotype: Sequence at one end of the junction differs from germline and may be a read error. CDR3 DNA sequence: TGCGCCTGTGAACGGACACACTCCTACAATGAGCAGTTCTTC. Its protein is CACERTHSYNEQFF. The rearrangement joins TRBV12-3 or TRBV12-4 to TRBJ2-1; possible D gene TRBD1, 5 bases. This CDR3 comprises 14 residues.

This clonotype was recorded a few times. CDR3 bases: TGTGCCAGCAGTCAAGAGGGACAGGCCGCCGGTACGCAGTATTTT. It translates to CASSQEGQAAGTQYF. This chain links TRBV28 with TRBJ2-3, with 8 bases aligning to TRBD1. Germline V CDR1 and CDR2: MDHEN, SYDVKM. V lost 5 bases and J lost 8; bases outside the gene matches: 12. This CDR3 contains 15 residues.

V and J are TRBV12-3 or TRBV12-4 and TRBJ1-4; D unclear. V was cut by 9 bases and J by 5 bases, with 13 bases left in between. The CDR3 runs to 13 residues. The CDR3 nucleotides are TGTGCCAGTTCCGTTATCGCAAATGAAAAACTGTTTTTT. This codes for CASSVIANEKLFF.

The rearrangement uses TRBV2 and TRBJ1-2; D is uncertain. The CDR3 extends over 14 amino acids. Germline V gives CDR1 SNHLY, CDR2 FYNNEI. With 4 bases removed from V and 4 bases from J, the gap between germline ends came to 13 bases. In DNA form, the CDR3 reads TGTGCCAGCAGTGCGTCTGGTATAGGCTATGGCTACACCTTC. This encodes CASSASGIGYGYTF.

This sequence joins TRBV9 and TRBJ2-3; no definite D call. Germline values: CDR1 SGDLS, CDR2 YYNGEE. CDR3 length: 14 amino acids. Trimming pared 5 bases from V and 2 bases from J, leaving 12 bases between. CDR3 sequence (DNA): TGTGCCAGCAGTGTCAGCTCCCACACAGATACGCAGTATTTT. Translated: CASSVSSHTDTQYF.

This clonotype was observed a handful of times. The chain joins TRBV20-1 to TRBJ2-4; TRBD2 is a possible D gene (5 bases). The V gene's germline CDR1 is DFQATT and CDR2 SNEGSKA (reference sequence). This CDR3 has 11 amino acids. The V end lost 5 bases, the J end lost 6 bases, and 8 bases lay between the germline ends. The CDR3 DNA reads as TGCAGTGCTGGACTGGGAAACATTCAGTACTTC. This codes for CSAGLGNIQYF.

The chain recombines TRBV5-1 with TRBJ2-1; 7 bases match TRBD1. Per the germline V gene, CDR1 is SGHRS and CDR2 is YFSETQ. The V segment lost 4 bases and the J segment 0 bases; nucleotides outside the gene matches: 4. This CDR3 is 15 amino acids long. CDR3 sequence reads: CASSRGQSSYNEQFF. The CDR3 coding sequence is TGCGCCAGCAGCAGGGGACAGAGCTCCTACAATGAGCAGTTCTTC.

The chain recombines TRBV4-1 with TRBJ2-3, with D possibly matching TRBD1 (5 bases). The germline V gene has CDR1 MGHRA and CDR2 YSYEKL. This CDR3 is 15 amino acids long. V lost 2 bases and J 4 bases, leaving 13 bases between the germline ends. The chain's CDR3 is CASSQPTGTADTQYF. As DNA, the CDR3 is TGCGCCAGCAGCCAACCTACAGGTACCGCAGATACGCAGTATTTT.

As concerns this clonotype: This sequence may be a read error, since a much larger clone differs from it by one base. It is likely a read error, because the conserved phenylalanine at the end of the CDR3 is missing. The J gene is TRBJ2-5, the V gene TRBV5-1; 11 bases are shared with TRBD2. The J call is doubtful: the DNA matches TRBJ2-1 better. CDR3 length: 16 amino acids. In germline, CDR1 is SGHRS, CDR2 YFSETQ. The CDR3 bases are TGCGCCAGCAGACCGCACCTAGCGGGAGGAGGTAATGAGCAGTTCTTA. It codes for CASRPHLAGGGNEQFL.

The V gene is TRBV12-3 or TRBV12-4, the J gene TRBJ2-1, with D possibly being TRBD2 (6 bases). The ends were cut back, 5 bases at V and 6 bases at J, with 14 bases in the middle. The CDR3 has 14 residues. The CDR3 nucleotides read TGTGCCAGCAGTGACCCCGGCGGGGCCAATGAGCAGTTCTTC. This codes for CASSDPGGANEQFF.

This clonotype has more than one count but fewer than ten. This chain uses TRBV2 with TRBJ2-2; 7 nucleotides match TRBD1. Germline CDR1 reads SNHLY; CDR2 reads FYNNEI. CDR3 length: 16 amino acids. V shed 3 bases and J 0 bases; nucleotides not matched to a gene: 4. DNA of the CDR3: TGTGCCAGCAGTGATGGGACAGTCGCGAACACCGGGGAGCTGTTTTTT. Encoded protein: CASSDGTVANTGELFF.

This clonotype has a count of ten or more. The V gene is TRBV21-1, the J gene TRBJ1-1; the table's D call of TRBD1 was not tested on the DNA. TRBV21-1 is given as a pseudogene. The CDR3 has 15 amino acids. CDR3 DNA: TGTGCCAGCAGCAAATTGGCAGGGGCGTGCACTGAAGCTTTCTTT. Translation: CASSKLAGACTEAFF.

The genes are TRBV5-5 and TRBJ2-1; 7 bases align to TRBD1. CDR3 length: 16 amino acids. CDR1 SGHKS and CDR2 YYEKEE come from the germline V gene (reference sequence). V shed 3 bases, J shed 5 bases, and the junction held 11 bases outside the gene matches. CDR3 in amino acids: CASSWGRQGRDNEQFF. The DNA for the CDR3 is TGTGCCAGCAGCTGGGGGCGACAGGGTAGGGACAATGAGCAGTTCTTC.

Worth noting for this clonotype: A read error may account for a junction end that differs from germline. The V and J genes are TRBV6-5 and TRBJ2-5, with D perhaps being TRBD1 or TRBD2 (5 bases each). Germline V gene data show CDR1 as MNHEY and CDR2 as SVGAGI. CDR3 length equals 16 residues. The CDR3 loop reads CASSYSPGTFRGTQYF. In nucleotides, the CDR3 is TGTGCCAGTAGTTACTCACCCGGGACCTTTCGCGGGACCCAGTACTTC.

The V call is TRBV5-5, the J call TRBJ2-5; TRBD2 matches 9 bases. Matching the DNA end better, TRBJ2-1 makes the J call doubtful. The CDR3 covers 15 residues. Germline lookup yields CDR1 SGHKS and CDR2 YYEKEE (reference sequence). The CDR3 loop reads CASSLARGGRDEQFF. The CDR3 DNA reads TGTGCCAGCAGCTTGGCGCGGGGGGGCCGAGATGAGCAGTTCTTC.

As regards this clonotype: The CDR3 end shows no conserved phenylalanine or tryptophan, and so a read error is likely. The chain links TRBV6-2 or TRBV6-3 to TRBJ2-7; D is undetermined. The CDR3 spans 14 residues. Germline CDR1 and CDR2: MNHEY and SVGEGT. Trimming removed 2 bases from V and 0 bases from J, with 8 bases in between. CDR3 DNA sequence: TGTGCCAGCAGTTACGGGCGGAGCTCCTACGAGCAGTACTGC. It yields the protein CASSYGRSSYEQYC.

V is TRBV30 and J is TRBJ2-1, with 7 bases fitting TRBD1. Germline V CDR1 and CDR2: GTSNPN, SVGIG (reference sequence). The junction had 8 bases not matched to a gene; V was cut back by 8 bases and J by 4 bases. The CDR3 is 13 residues long. CDR3 DNA sequence: TGTGCCGGCACGGGACAGCGTTACAATGAGCAGTTCTTC. Its translation is CAGTGQRYNEQFF.

The sample holds a few counts of this clonotype. The CDR3 nucleotides read TGTGCCATCAGTGAGTCAATGCCGGGCCTAGGCAATCATGAGCAGTTCTTC. Its protein product is CAISESMPGLGNHEQFF. The chain carries TRBV10-3 and TRBJ2-7, with no clear D. The J call may be in error: the DNA end matches TRBJ2-1 better. Per germline, CDR1 ENHRY and CDR2 SYGVKD. The CDR3 covers 17 residues.

The chain combines TRBV9 with TRBJ1-2; D is undetermined. V lost 0 bases and J lost 3, with 3 bases in between. Germline V CDR1 and CDR2: SGDLS, YYNGEE. The CDR3 extends over 12 amino acids. CDR3 loop: CASSVDHYGYTF. CDR3 bases: TGTGCCAGCAGCGTAGATCACTATGGCTACACCTTC. Supplemented by reference TRBV9 and TRBJ1-2, the full variable domain reads DSGVTQTPKHLITATGQRVTLRCSPRSGDLSVYWYQQSLDQGLQFLIQYYNGEERAKGNILERFSAQQFPDLHSELNLSSLELGDSALYFCASSVDHYGYTFGSGTRLTVV.

This clonotype was recorded a few times. This CDR3 is CASSLDMGGGTYNEQFF. The CDR3 DNA follows: TGTGCCAGCAGCTTAGATATGGGCGGGGGGACTTACAATGAGCAGTTCTTC. The chain has TRBV11-3 and TRBJ2-1; 8 bases map to TRBD2. Losses at the gene ends were 0 bases for V and 4 bases for J; bases not matched to a gene: 8. The CDR3 loop spans 17 amino acids. Germline CDR1 and CDR2: SGHNT and YENEEA.

A few counts support this clonotype. The chain carries TRBV4-1 and TRBJ2-1, with D possibly TRBD2 on 5 matching bases. The better agreement between TRBJ2-5 and the DNA end casts doubt on the J call. The CDR3 runs to 17 residues. CDR1 and CDR2 (germline): MGHRA, YSYEKL. As DNA, the CDR3 is TGCGCCAGCAGCCAAGACCCCGGGGTTAGCCAAGGGGAGACCCAGTACTTC. Translated: CASSQDPGVSQGETQYF.

This clonotype was picked up a small number of times. This chain connects TRBV4-1 to TRBJ1-5; 10 bases match TRBD1. Germline assignment: CDR1 MGHRA and CDR2 YSYEKL. This CDR3 comprises 15 residues. V was clipped by 0 bases and J by 7 bases; unmatched bases: 3. The CDR3 loop reads CASSQDGTGVQPQHF. In nucleotides, the CDR3 is TGCGCCAGCAGCCAAGATGGGACAGGGGTGCAGCCCCAGCATTTT.

The chain has TRBV7-9 and TRBJ1-4; D unresolved. The CDR3 has 15 amino acids. V shed 0 bases and J shed 8 bases, with 13 bases lying between them. Germline V gives CDR1 SEHNR, CDR2 FQNEAQ (reference sequence). The CDR3 here is CASSLAVGESEKLFF. The CDR3 region has the DNA TGTGCCAGCAGCTTAGCCGTCGGGGAGTCGGAAAAACTGTTTTTT.

The genes are TRBV7-2 and TRBJ2-3; no clear D gene. CDR1 and CDR2 from the germline V gene are SGHTA and FQGNSA. The CDR3 runs to 17 residues. Trimming cost V 5 bases and J 0 bases, with 18 bases left between them. The CDR3 here is CASSPSSTTPSTDTQYF. In DNA form, the CDR3 reads TGTGCCAGCAGCCCAAGCTCGACAACTCCTAGCACAGATACGCAGTATTTT.

Worth noting for this clonotype: The junction shows a germline mismatch at one end, possibly a read error. J is TRBJ2-7 and V is TRBV7-8, with D uncertain. This CDR3 has 12 residues. Germline assignment: CDR1 SGHVS and CDR2 FQNEAQ. The chain's CDR3 is CASRSHTYGQYF. CDR3 DNA sequence: TGTGCCAGCAGATCACATACCTACGGGCAGTACTTC.

The J gene is TRBJ2-3, the V gene TRBV7-8; either TRBD1 or TRBD2 may fit D (5 bases each). CDR3 size: 15 residues. CDR1 and CDR2 from the germline V gene are SGHVS and FQNEAQ. The ends were cut back, 1 base at V and 3 bases at J, with 11 bases in the middle. The CDR3 reads CASSLVVGETDTQYF. CDR3 in DNA: TGTGCCAGCAGCTTAGTTGTAGGGGAGACAGATACGCAGTATTTT.